The 27 T cell receptor beta chains reported below all come from one sample, sequenced in a study of CD8 T cells in Susac syndrome. Random hexamers were used to reverse transcribe an amount of roughly 0.5 to 1 ug RNA. TCRdb called the immunoSEQ multiplex PCR reads again in MiXCR, with one record for every CDR3 protein. The sample lists some 210,000 distinct CDR3 sequences, approximately 94% occurring once. The sequenced material came from CD4+ T cells from PBMCs. Receptors were obtained from a human donor with Susac syndrome.

This chain links TRBV5-6 with TRBJ2-5; 9 positions match TRBD1. The J segment lost 4 bases and the V segment lost 3 bases, leaving 10 bases of the junction unmatched. There are 16 residues in the CDR3. Per germline, CDR1 SGHDT and CDR2 YYEEEE. CDR3 protein: CASSSSGQGYLETQYF. The CDR3 DNA sequence: TGTGCCAGCAGCTCCTCGGGACAGGGATATTTAGAGACCCAGTACTTC.

The rearrangement joins TRBV7-8 to TRBJ1-2; D gene unclear. Germline CDR1 SGHVS, CDR2 FQNEAQ. The CDR3 consists of 18 residues. V was shortened by 5 bases and J by 8 bases, with 30 bases between the two germline ends. The CDR3 here is CASSRVTPPGWTSAGYTF. The CDR3 nucleotides read TGTGCCAGCAGCCGGGTTACTCCCCCGGGCTGGACGTCGGCCGGCTACACCTTC.

This rearrangement joins TRBV7-2 to TRBJ1-1; TRBD1 agrees at 8 bases. Germline values: CDR1 SGHTA, CDR2 FQGNSA. This CDR3 contains 14 residues. With 4 bases clipped from V and 1 base from J, the junction kept 2 bases outside the gene matches. CDR3 loop: CASSSQGANTEAFF. CDR3 in DNA: TGTGCCAGCAGCTCCCAGGGGGCGAACACTGAAGCTTTCTTT.

The J gene is TRBJ2-2, the V gene TRBV3-1, with D possibly being TRBD2 (5 bases). The CDR3 has 14 amino acids. Per germline, CDR1 LGHDT and CDR2 YNNKEL (reference sequence). Between the trimmed V and J ends, which lost 3 bases and 3 bases, there was a span of 8 bases. For the CDR3, the DNA is TGTGCCAGCAGCCAGGCAGCGGACACCGGGGAGCTGTTTTTT. Its protein is CASSQAADTGELFF.

This clonotype was detected only once. The rearrangement joins TRBV6-5 to TRBJ2-5; 7 bases are a match to TRBD2. V lost 6 bases and J lost 1; bases outside the gene matches: 8. Germline assignment: CDR1 MNHEY and CDR2 SVGAGI. There are 15 residues in the CDR3. The CDR3 sequence: CASSRGLGFQETQYF. The CDR3, as DNA: TGTGCCAGCAGCCGCGGACTAGGATTCCAAGAGACCCAGTACTTC.

The rearrangement links TRBV28 to TRBJ1-1; weak D call: TRBD1 (6 bases). In germline, CDR1 is MDHEN, CDR2 SYDVKM. The CDR3 runs to 20 residues. Between the trimmed V and J ends, which lost 3 bases and 5 bases, there was a span of 31 bases. The CDR3 loop reads CASSLDYIRRDQGGRTEAFF. The CDR3 bases are TGTGCCAGCAGTTTGGACTATATACGCCGGGACCAAGGGGGGAGGACTGAAGCTTTCTTT.

This clonotype appeared a single time. The chain links TRBV28 to TRBJ1-5; D not resolved. The CDR3 covers 11 residues. Germline V lookup: CDR1 MDHEN, CDR2 SYDVKM. V dropped 6 bases and J dropped 4 bases, with 4 bases sitting between them. In DNA, the CDR3 is TGTGCCAGCAGGACGAATCAGCCCCAGCATTTT. Protein product: CASRTNQPQHF.

The chain has TRBV20-1 and TRBJ1-6; D perhaps matches TRBD1 (5 bases). CDR3 length: 15 residues. The germline CDR1 and CDR2 sequences are DFQATT and SNEGSKA (reference sequence). V lost 3 bases to trimming and J lost 7 bases, with 16 bases between them. The CDR3 loop is CSASGTHLGNSPLHF. DNA of the CDR3: TGCAGTGCTAGTGGGACGCATCTAGGGAATTCACCCCTCCACTTT.

The chain carries TRBV3-1 and TRBJ2-5, with 10 bases matching TRBD2. Germline trimming cut 4 bases from V and 5 bases from J; bases unmatched to any gene: 10. The CDR3 has 16 residues. Germline V gene data show CDR1 as LGHDT and CDR2 as YNNKEL (reference sequence). The CDR3 DNA reads TGTGCCAGCAGCCGGAACCCAGCGGGGGGGTATGAGACCCAGTACTTC. It specifies CASSRNPAGGYETQYF.

The CDR3 sequence is CSAWDRASGNTIYF. In DNA form, the CDR3 reads TGCAGCGCCTGGGACAGGGCTTCTGGAAACACCATATATTTT. J is TRBJ1-3 and V is TRBV29-1; 9 bases align to TRBD1. After removal of 7 bases from V and 1 base from J, the junction contained 5 bases not matched to a gene. The CDR3 has 14 amino acids. Germline CDR1 and CDR2: SQVTM and ANQGSEA. The variable domain in full, completed from reference TRBV29-1 and TRBJ1-3, reads SAVISQKPSRDICQRGTSLTIQCQVDSQVTMMFWYRQQPGQSLTLIATANQGSEATYESGFVIDKFPISRPNLTFSTLTVSNMSPEDSSIYLCSAWDRASGNTIYFGEGSWLTVV.

The V gene is TRBV19, the J gene TRBJ1-5; D ambiguous. Looked up from germline, CDR1 is LNHDA and CDR2 is SQIVND (reference sequence). The length of the CDR3 is 14 residues. V shed 5 bases and J shed 1 base, with 9 bases lying between them. CDR3 sequence (DNA): TGTGCCAGTAGTGTCTCGGGGAGCAATCAGCCCCAGCATTTT. This gives the protein CASSVSGSNQPQHF.

This rearrangement joins TRBV30 to TRBJ1-2, with D unresolved. V was shortened by 2 bases and J by 8 bases, with 9 bases between the two germline ends. Germline V gene data show CDR1 as GTSNPN and CDR2 as SVGIG (reference sequence). This CDR3 has 11 residues. CDR3 DNA sequence: TGTGCCTGGAGTCCCCTGGGGGGCTACACCTTC. This sequence encodes CAWSPLGGYTF.

The gene calls are TRBV5-4 and TRBJ2-7, with 9 bases lining up with TRBD1. The CDR3 length is 15 residues. Germline V gene data show CDR1 as SGHNT and CDR2 as YYREEE (reference sequence). Losses at the gene ends were 4 bases for V and 5 bases for J; bases not matched to a gene: 10. As DNA, the CDR3 is TGTGCCAGCAGCCTACAGGGGGCTGGTTTGGACGAGCAGTACTTC. It specifies CASSLQGAGLDEQYF.

The chain carries TRBV20-1 and TRBJ2-3; a weak D match, TRBD2 (5 bases). V was cut by 7 bases and J by 3 bases, with 14 bases left in between. CDR3 length: 13 residues. The germline V gene encodes CDR1 DFQATT and CDR2 SNEGSKA (reference sequence). The CDR3 region has the DNA TGCAGTGTCAGAGACTACTCGACAGATACGCAGTATTTT. Translation: CSVRDYSTDTQYF.

This rearrangement joins TRBV20-1 to TRBJ2-7; 9 nucleotides line up with TRBD1. This CDR3 has 17 amino acids. Trimming cost V 1 base and J 5 bases; bases outside gene matches: 15. Germline loops: CDR1 DFQATT, CDR2 SNEGSKA (reference sequence). In DNA, the CDR3 is TGCAGTGCTAGAGTCCCGCCGGGACAGGGTGTAGAGGACGAGCAGTACTTC. Protein sequence: CSARVPPGQGVEDEQYF.

In nucleotides, the CDR3 is TGTGCCAGCAGTTATCTACTAGCGGGGGGGACCGGGGAGCTGTTTTTT. Translated, it gives CASSYLLAGGTGELFF. The chain joins TRBV27 to TRBJ2-2, with 13 bases that match TRBD2. Losses at the gene ends were 4 bases for V and 5 bases for J; bases not matched to a gene: 4. The CDR3 is made up of 16 amino acids. Germline V gene lookup returns CDR1 MNHEY and CDR2 SMNVEV (reference sequence).

V and J are TRBV5-1 and TRBJ2-3; D is unresolved. V lost 4 bases and J 3 bases, leaving 6 bases between the germline ends. The CDR3 is made up of 12 amino acids. Germline CDR1 reads SGHRS; CDR2 reads YFSETQ. CDR3: CASSAVTDTQYF. The CDR3 coding sequence is TGCGCCAGCAGCGCTGTTACAGATACGCAGTATTTT.

CDR3 nucleotides: TGTGCCAGCAGCCCGGCCCGAGGGCCCGAGCAGTACTTC. Encoded protein: CASSPARGPEQYF. The rearrangement links TRBV7-2 to TRBJ2-7; D perhaps matches TRBD2 (5 bases). Germline values: CDR1 SGHTA, CDR2 FQGNSA. The CDR3 contains 13 residues. V lost 5 bases, J lost 6 bases, and 14 bases lay in between.

The rearrangement joins TRBV12-3 or TRBV12-4 to TRBJ2-6; the D gene is possibly TRBD2 (5 bases). The CDR3 runs to 17 residues. V lost 4 bases and J lost 2, with 15 bases in between. CDR3 DNA: TGTGCCAGCAGTTCACCCCGAGGGTTGCCTGGGGCCAACGTCCTGACTTTC. Translated, it gives CASSSPRGLPGANVLTF.

The chain's CDR3 is CASSRGPREEGTQYF. DNA for the CDR3: TGTGCCAGCAGCCGGGGGCCCCGGGAGGAAGGGACCCAGTACTTC. This chain joins TRBV5-6 and TRBJ2-5; a possible D gene is TRBD2 (7 bases). CDR3 length: 15 amino acids. V was trimmed by 4 bases and J by 7 bases, leaving 20 bases between them. The germline V gene has CDR1 SGHDT and CDR2 YYEEEE. Using reference TRBV5-6 and TRBJ2-5 for the parts outside the CDR3, the full variable domain is DAGVTQSPTHLIKTRGQQVTLRCSPKSGHDTVSWYQQALGQGPQFIFQYYEEEERQRGNFPDRFSGHQFPNYSSELNVNALLLGDSALYLCASSRGPREEGTQYFGPGTRLLVL.

The chain links TRBV2 to TRBJ2-2; no reliable D call. V lost 7 bases and J lost 1, with 7 bases in between. The CDR3 consists of 13 residues. CDR1 and CDR2 (germline): SNHLY, FYNNEI. CDR3: CASTAGNTGELFF. Here the CDR3 DNA reads TGTGCCAGCACCGCCGGGAACACCGGGGAGCTGTTTTTT. The whole variable domain, filled in from reference TRBV2 and TRBJ2-2, reads EPEVTQTPSHQVTQMGQEVILRCVPISNHLYFYWYRQILGQKVEFLVSFYNNEISEKSEIFDDQFSVERPDGSNFTLKIRSTKLEDSAMYFCASTAGNTGELFFGEGSRLTVL.

This chain joins TRBV12-3 or TRBV12-4 and TRBJ1-1; weak D call: TRBD1 (5 bases). V was clipped by 9 bases and J by 11 bases, with 22 bases between them. This CDR3 contains 13 residues. CDR3 nucleotides: TGTGCCAGTAGTGGGGCAGGCCAATTCGAGGCTTTCTTT. Translating gives CASSGAGQFEAFF.

In this sample, this clonotype turned up once. The chain employs TRBV5-4 and TRBJ2-1; TRBD2 matches 8 bases. CDR1 is SGHNT and CDR2 is YYREEE in the germline V gene (reference sequence). Unmatched junction bases numbered 11, after V lost 2 bases and J lost 7 bases. This CDR3 is 16 amino acids long. The CDR3, as DNA: TGTGCCAGCAGCTTCAGGACTAGCCTCCTCCGGAATGAGCAGTTCTTC. It encodes CASSFRTSLLRNEQFF.

The chain has TRBV7-9 and TRBJ2-3; no definite D call. Between the trimmed V and J ends, which lost 4 bases and 8 bases, there was a span of 16 bases. Germline-derived CDR1 and CDR2 are SEHNR and FQNEAQ (reference sequence). CDR3 length: 14 amino acids. CDR3 amino acids: CASSSNLGLGTQYF. The CDR3, as DNA: TGTGCCAGCAGCTCTAATCTAGGCCTGGGTACGCAGTATTTT.

The chain is built from TRBV12-3 or TRBV12-4 and TRBJ1-2; D may be TRBD1 (5 bases). This CDR3 is 15 amino acids long. Trimming stripped 5 bases from V and 4 bases from J, with 17 bases between. The CDR3 bases are TGTGCCAGCAGTCCCAGAGGGGCCCCACTCTATGGCTACACCTTC. It encodes CASSPRGAPLYGYTF.

The chain recombines TRBV10-3 with TRBJ2-5; 7 positions match TRBD1. Trimming cost V 3 bases and J 4 bases; bases outside gene matches: 5. Per germline, CDR1 ENHRY and CDR2 SYGVKD. There are 14 residues in the CDR3. CDR3 coding DNA: TGTGCCATCAGTGACCGGACAGGAGGAGAGACCCAGTACTTC. Residues: CAISDRTGGETQYF.

V gene TRBV7-3 combines with J gene TRBJ1-2; no clear D gene. This CDR3 has 12 amino acids. V lost 2 bases, J lost 8 bases, and 9 bases lay in between. The V gene's germline CDR1 is SGHTA and CDR2 FQGTGA. DNA for the CDR3: TGTGCCAGCAGCTTACCCGGTATAGGCTACACCTTC. This encodes CASSLPGIGYTF.